The source of this T cell receptor (beta chain) is a study of T-cell reconstitution after alpha-beta-depleted transplantation in children (dated by TCRdb to the mid-2010s). Notes on the research overall: T-cell immune reconstitution after TCRalphabeta/CD19-depleted allogeneic hematopoietic cell transplantation in children was quantitatively tracked in the study by means of TCR repertoire profiling. General findings and caveats noted by the study authors: Over subsequent months, a decline in hyperexpanded clone frequencies was noted, and after one year, T-cell counts and TCRbeta diversity were mostly ascribed to newly produced T cells. In some patients, the high TCRbeta diversity seen at day 60 was put down to recipient T cells and intrathymic progenitors that had survived conditioning. The apparently early alphabetaT-cell count recovery about two months after transplant was reportedly dependent on only several hundred rapidly expanded clones derived from non-depleted graft cells.

V gives up 0 bases and J gives up 3 bases, and the segment between their germline ends measures 12 bases. Sequences SGDLS (CDR1) and YYNGEE (CDR2) are obtained from the germline V gene. Counted from cysteine to phenylalanine, this CDR3 has 15 amino acids. Only CDR3 DNA is held: 45 bases, read in frame from base 1. Library preparation employed PCR. Sequencing was performed on an Illumina HiSeq 2500. Molecular barcoding was employed in the preparation of TCR libraries, with unique molecular identifiers being used to normalize TCRbeta repertoire quantification. TCRdb applied fastp at Q25 and MiXCR to the public reads, then kept only in-frame beta chains. All rows with the same CDR3 protein become a single entry with the most common DNA and genes. For this sample there are about 580,000 distinct CDR3 sequences; 23% appear just once. The top ten clones comprise around an eighth of the sample. In light of the paper, this sample's treatment or condition label describes: allogeneic hematopoietic cell transplantation with graft depleted of TCRalphabeta T cells and CD19 B cells. The transplant recipients were children given TCRalphabeta/CD19-depleted allogeneic hematopoietic cell grafts.

Details on this clonotype: Its specific antigen is unknown. One base away there is no much larger clone; base qualities are not given.

The sample in question was PBMCs, mostly from graft donor cells, obtained 360 days after TCRalphabeta/CD19-depleted stem cell transplant. The rearranged chain carries TRBV9 and TRBJ2-5; the D gene cannot be resolved reliably. The sequence derives from a boy under two years old who had a stem cell transplant for acute myeloid leukemia, so the T cells may come from the graft donor. The CDR3 sequence is CASSVGGAGEETQYF. The DNA is TGTGCCAGCAGCGTAGGAGGAGCAGGAGAAGAGACCCAGTACTTC.